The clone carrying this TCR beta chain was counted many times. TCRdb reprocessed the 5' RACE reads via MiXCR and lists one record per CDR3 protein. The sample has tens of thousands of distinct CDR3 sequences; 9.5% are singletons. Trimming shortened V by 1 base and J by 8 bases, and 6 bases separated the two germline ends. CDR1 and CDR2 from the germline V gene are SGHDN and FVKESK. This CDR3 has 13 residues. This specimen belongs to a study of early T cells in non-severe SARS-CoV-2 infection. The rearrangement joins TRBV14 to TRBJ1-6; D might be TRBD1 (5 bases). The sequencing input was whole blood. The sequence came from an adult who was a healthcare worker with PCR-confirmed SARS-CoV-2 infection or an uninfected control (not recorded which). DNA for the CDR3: TGTGCCAGCAGCCAAGCCAGGGATTCACCCCTCCACTTT. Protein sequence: CASSQARDSPLHF.